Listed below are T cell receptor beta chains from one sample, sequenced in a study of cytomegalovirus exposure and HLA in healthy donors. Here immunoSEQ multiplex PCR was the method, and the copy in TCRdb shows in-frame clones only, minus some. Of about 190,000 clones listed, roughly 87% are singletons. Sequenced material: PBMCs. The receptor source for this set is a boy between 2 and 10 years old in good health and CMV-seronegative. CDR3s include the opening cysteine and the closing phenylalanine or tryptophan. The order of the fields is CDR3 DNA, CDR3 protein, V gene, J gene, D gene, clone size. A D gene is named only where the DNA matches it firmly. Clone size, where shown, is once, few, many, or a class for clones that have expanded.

TGCGCCAGCAAGGAGGGGGCAACTGAAGCTTTCTTT,CASKEGATEAFF,TRBV10-2,TRBJ1-1,TRBD1,NA
TGTGCCAGCTTGGGCCTCTCTGGGGCCAACGTCCTGACTTTC,CASLGLSGANVLTF,TRBV6-1,TRBJ2-6,NA,once
TGTGCCAGCAGCAGAGAGGGACTAGCGAAAGATACGCAGTATTTT,CASSREGLAKDTQYF,TRBV7-3,TRBJ2-3,TRBD2,NA
TGTGCCAGCTCACCACCGCAGGGCTCTGGAAACACCATATATTTT,CASSPPQGSGNTIYF,TRBV18,TRBJ1-3,NA,NA
TGTGCCAGCAGCTTTAGGGGGCAAGAGACCCAGTACTTC,CASSFRGQETQYF,TRBV5-4,TRBJ2-5,NA,NA
TGCGCCAGCAGCGGTGAGTCAGATACGCAGTATTTT,CASSGESDTQYF,TRBV5-1,TRBJ2-3,NA,NA
TGTGCCAGCAGCCGCCCTAAACAGGGGGGGGTTGATACGCAGTATTTT,CASSRPKQGGVDTQYF,TRBV7-9,TRBJ2-3,NA,NA
TGCGCCAGCAGCTTAGAATGGGGCAGAACCTACGAGCAGTACTTC,CASSLEWGRTYEQYF,TRBV5-1,TRBJ2-7,NA,NA
TGTGCCAGCAGTTTATCGATGACTAGGGGAGATACGCAGTATTTT,CASSLSMTRGDTQYF,TRBV27,TRBJ2-3,NA,NA
TGTGCCAGCAGTTTCGGACAGGGCCCTAACTATGGCTACACCTTC,CASSFGQGPNYGYTF,TRBV7-9,TRBJ1-2,TRBD1,NA
TGTGCCAGCAGAAGGGGGACTGGGGCCAACGTCCTGACTTTC,CASRRGTGANVLTF,TRBV6-6,TRBJ2-6,NA,NA
TGCGCCAGCAGCTTGCCGCGACAGGGGGACTACAATGAGCAGTTCTTC,CASSLPRQGDYNEQFF,TRBV5-1,TRBJ2-1,TRBD1,NA
TGTGCCAGCAGCGTAGTCGGGGGGTTCTACAATGAGCAGTTCTTC,CASSVVGGFYNEQFF,TRBV9,TRBJ2-1,TRBD2,NA
TGTGCCATCACCGACAGCGGGAGAGGATCCTACAATGAGCAGTTCTTC,CAITDSGRGSYNEQFF,TRBV10-3,TRBJ2-1,TRBD2,NA
TGTGCCAGCAGCCCCGGGACAGGGCTGGGCTACACCTTC,CASSPGTGLGYTF,TRBV6-1,TRBJ1-2,TRBD1,NA
TGTGCCAGTGGACCCACTAGCGACTCCTACAATGAGCAGTTCTTC,CASGPTSDSYNEQFF,TRBV9,TRBJ2-1,TRBD2,NA
TGTGCCAGCAGTTACGACTGGGGGGGTTCTCCTTACGAGCAGTACTTC,CASSYDWGGSPYEQYF,TRBV6-5,TRBJ2-7,TRBD2,NA
TGTGCCAGCAGTTTAAAAGGCTTGCAGGGGTCGTCCGGCAATCAGCCCCAGCATTTT,CASSLKGLQGSSGNQPQHF,TRBV27,TRBJ1-5,NA,NA
TGTGCCAGAAGCTTACGGGACAGGGAACGATACGAGCAGTACTTC,CARSLRDRERYEQYF,TRBV5-3,TRBJ2-7,TRBD1,NA
TGTGCCAGCAGCTTGTTACTAGCGGGGGTTAATTACGAGCAGTACTTC,CASSLLLAGVNYEQYF,TRBV5-6,TRBJ2-7,TRBD2,NA
TGTGCCAGCAGCTTTGCGACAGGGGGGAACACTGAAGCTTTCTTT,CASSFATGGNTEAFF,TRBV13,TRBJ1-1,TRBD1,NA
TGTGCCAGCAGCGTAGGCGGTTACGAGCAGTACTTC,CASSVGGYEQYF,TRBV9,TRBJ2-7,NA,NA
TGTGCCAGCAGGAGGGGGCCTGAAGCTTTCTTT,CASRRGPEAFF,TRBV28,TRBJ1-1,TRBD1,NA
TGCGCCAGCAGCCATTACCGGGACAGCAAAAAACTGTTTTTT,CASSHYRDSKKLFF,TRBV4-1,TRBJ1-4,TRBD1,once
TGCGCCAGCAGCGGAAGGGGACTAGCGGGAGTCACTGGCACAGATACGCAGTATTTT,CASSGRGLAGVTGTDTQYF,TRBV5-1,TRBJ2-3,TRBD2,NA
TGTGCCAGCAGTTCCTCGACTAGCGGGAGGGCCGAGCAAGAGACCCAGTACTTC,CASSSSTSGRAEQETQYF,TRBV28,TRBJ2-5,TRBD2,NA
TGTGCCAGCAGCTATACAGGGCTCGAGCAGTACTTC,CASSYTGLEQYF,TRBV5-6,TRBJ2-7,NA,few
TGTGCCAGCAGCGCAAGGGGGGGGGCCAACACAGATACGCAGTATTTT,CASSARGGANTDTQYF,TRBV7-3,TRBJ2-3,NA,NA
TGTGCCAGCAGTTCGCCTAGCGCGAGCACAGATACGCAGTATTTT,CASSSPSASTDTQYF,TRBV28,TRBJ2-3,NA,NA
TGTGCCAGCAGAGGTTTTAGCGGGAGGTCCCACGAGCAGTACTTC,CASRGFSGRSHEQYF,TRBV27,TRBJ2-7,TRBD2,few
TGTGCCAGCAGGGGGACAGTTACTTATGAAAAACTGTTTTTT,CASRGTVTYEKLFF,TRBV28,TRBJ1-4,TRBD1,NA
TGCGCCAGCAGCCCGCGGGGTCACTACACCGGGGAGCTGTTTTTT,CASSPRGHYTGELFF,TRBV4-1,TRBJ2-2,NA,few
TGCGCCAGCAGTGAGTCGGTAGCAAGTGTCTATGAGCAGTTCTTC,CASSESVASVYEQFF,TRBV10-2,TRBJ2-1,NA,NA
TGTGCCAGCAGTCTGACAGGGATCTATGGCTACACCTTC,CASSLTGIYGYTF,TRBV6-5,TRBJ1-2,TRBD1,NA
TGTGCCAGCAGTTTCAGGGGCGCCGAAGCTTTCTTT,CASSFRGAEAFF,TRBV28,TRBJ1-1,NA,NA
TGTGCCAGCAGCCCGCGACTAGGTAGCGAGACCCAGTACTTC,CASSPRLGSETQYF,TRBV14,TRBJ2-5,NA,NA
TGTGCCAGTAGGGGACAGGGGGCGGACGAGCAGTACTTC,CASRGQGADEQYF,TRBV19,TRBJ2-7,TRBD1,NA
TGTGCCAGCAGCTTGGCGGCCCCGAGGGACGAGCAGTACTTC,CASSLAAPRDEQYF,TRBV5-5,TRBJ2-7,NA,NA
TGTGCCAGCTCACCACTCTCTATACAGGGTCTTCTCAATGGTGGCAATCAGCCCCAGCATTTT,CASSPLSIQGLLNGGNQPQHF,TRBV18,TRBJ1-5,NA,NA
TGTGCCAGCAGCCTGGGGACTAGCGGCATCACAGATACGCAGTATTTT,CASSLGTSGITDTQYF,TRBV5-4,TRBJ2-3,TRBD2,NA
TGTGCCAGCAGCGGGGGGACAGGGCACCACTACGAGCAGTACTTC,CASSGGTGHHYEQYF,TRBV5-4,TRBJ2-7,TRBD1,NA
TGTGCCATCAGTGAATCCGAAATGCGGCAAAATTCACCCCTCCACTTT,CAISESEMRQNSPLHF,TRBV10-3,TRBJ1-6,NA,NA